The sequence of this T cell receptor (beta chain) was determined in a study of cytomegalovirus exposure and HLA in healthy donors. Study-wide results and limits: CMV serostatus was the sole immune exposure information available. In a later analysis, a genetic analysis reported fewer productive-TCR N-insertions in an Asian-associated ancestry cluster than the cohort average. V- and J-gene trimming of TCR beta was linked (in a later analysis) to a missense DCLRE1C variant.

This clone was found a few times. The antigen remains unidentified. PCR primers comprised 60 Vbeta and 13 Jbeta primers. The repertoire was sequenced with immunoSEQ multiplex PCR; TCRdb's copy has only in-frame clones and lacks some. The top ten clones hold roughly 11% of a sample with some 110,000 clones, around 70% of them seen once. Germline CDR1 and CDR2: SQVTM and ANQGSEA. The CDR3 spans 14 residues. Trimming cost V 4 bases and J 4 bases; bases outside gene matches: 8. The TCR originated in a woman aged 45-65 years in good health and CMV-seropositive. The chain recombines TRBV29-1 with TRBJ2-7, with TRBD1 identical over 9 bases. Sample: PBMCs. This CDR3 reads CSVVLGTGLYEQYF. In DNA, the CDR3 is TGCAGCGTTGTCTTGGGGACAGGGTTGTACGAGCAGTACTTC.